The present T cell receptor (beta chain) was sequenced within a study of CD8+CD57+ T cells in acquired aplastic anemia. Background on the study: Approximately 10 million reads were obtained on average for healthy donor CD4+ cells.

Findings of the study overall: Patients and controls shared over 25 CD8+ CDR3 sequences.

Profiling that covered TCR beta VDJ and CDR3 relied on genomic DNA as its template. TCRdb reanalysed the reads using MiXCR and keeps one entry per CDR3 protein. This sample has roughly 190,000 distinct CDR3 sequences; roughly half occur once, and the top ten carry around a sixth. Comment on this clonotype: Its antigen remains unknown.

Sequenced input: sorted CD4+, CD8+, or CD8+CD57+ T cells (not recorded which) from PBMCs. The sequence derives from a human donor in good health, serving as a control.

The CDR3 here is CASSGGQGQRGNEQYF. For the CDR3, the DNA is TGTGCCAGCAGCGGGGGACAGGGGCAGAGAGGGAACGAGCAGTACTTC. V usage is TRBV7-8 and J usage is TRBJ2-7; the match to TRBD1 covers 10 bases. Germline V gene lookup returns CDR1 SGHVS and CDR2 FQNEAQ. CDR3 length equals 16 residues. V shed 5 bases and J 5 bases; nucleotides not matched to a gene: 12.